This T cell receptor (beta chain) was retrieved from a study of cytomegalovirus exposure and HLA in healthy donors. Study-wide background: Earlier, 95 million to 130 million unique TCR beta sequences were recovered from some 200 million T cells by an analysis.

Overall study findings and caveats: Compared with the approximately 680-donor mean, an Asian-associated ancestry cluster reportedly had fewer N-insertions, according to a later analysis. The study flagged some 170 TCR beta chains as cytomegalovirus-associated.

Details on this clone: Its target is not known.

Donors counted as nominally healthy when sampled, yet unrecorded immune exposures were likely. It was with 60 Vbeta and 13 Jbeta primers that the PCR ran. Sequencing was performed with immunoSEQ multiplex PCR; in TCRdb, only in-frame clones are kept and a portion is missing. This sample has approximately 240,000 clones, with around four fifths found just once. This receptor was taken from a woman aged 40 to 55 in good health and CMV-seronegative. The source material was PBMCs.

CDR3: CASSVGGQENEKLFF. CDR3 in DNA: TGTGCCAGCAGCGTAGGGGGACAGGAGAATGAAAAACTGTTTTTT. The rearrangement joins TRBV9 to TRBJ1-4; 8 bases line up with TRBD1. Per germline, CDR1 SGDLS and CDR2 YYNGEE. The junction had 3 bases not matched to a gene; V was cut back by 0 bases and J by 5 bases. The CDR3 extends over 15 amino acids. The full variable domain, completed using reference TRBV9 and TRBJ1-4, is DSGVTQTPKHLITATGQRVTLRCSPRSGDLSVYWYQQSLDQGLQFLIQYYNGEERAKGNILERFSAQQFPDLHSELNLSSLELGDSALYFCASSVGGQENEKLFFGSGTQLSVL.